This T cell receptor (beta chain) was recorded in a study of OX40 agonist ivuxolimab in advanced cancers. As for the study in general: Each patient was given ivuxolimab into a vein every 2 weeks, at 0.01 to 10 mg/kg. Whole-study findings and limits: At 0.1 to 3.0 mg/kg and by week 6, clonal expansion occurred in CD4+ and CD8+ blood T cells. Some nonresponders likewise displayed low normalized T-cell clonal expansion.

Clones were read by immunoSEQ multiplex PCR, and TCRdb kept only the in-frame ones, dropping some. The data show 40,000 to 45,000 clones, less than 90% seen once. This clone is classed as medium-sized. Its antigen is not known. Sampling of blood occurred at baseline, cycle 4 day 1, and cycle 7 day 1. This TCR derives from an adult with an advanced solid tumor such as melanoma, head and neck, liver or kidney cancer. The source was CD4+ or CD8+ T cells sorted from blood, collected in a trial of the OX40 agonist ivuxolimab.

CDR3 nucleotide sequence: TGCGCCAGCAGTATAGCAGGGGGTGGAAGTGGCTACACCTTC. The encoded protein is CASSIAGGGSGYTF. This chain uses TRBV5-1 with TRBJ1-2, with 7 positions matching TRBD1. CDR1 is SGHRS, CDR2 YFSETQ, per germline. J was trimmed by 7 bases and V by 5 bases; bases with no gene match: 11. The length of the CDR3 is 14 residues. The full variable domain, completed using reference TRBV5-1 and TRBJ1-2, is KAGVTQTPRYLIKTRGQQVTLSCSPISGHRSVSWYQQTPGQGLQFLFEYFSETQRNKGNFPGRFSGRQFSNSRSEMNVSTLELGDSALYLCASSIAGGGSGYTFGSGTRLTVV.